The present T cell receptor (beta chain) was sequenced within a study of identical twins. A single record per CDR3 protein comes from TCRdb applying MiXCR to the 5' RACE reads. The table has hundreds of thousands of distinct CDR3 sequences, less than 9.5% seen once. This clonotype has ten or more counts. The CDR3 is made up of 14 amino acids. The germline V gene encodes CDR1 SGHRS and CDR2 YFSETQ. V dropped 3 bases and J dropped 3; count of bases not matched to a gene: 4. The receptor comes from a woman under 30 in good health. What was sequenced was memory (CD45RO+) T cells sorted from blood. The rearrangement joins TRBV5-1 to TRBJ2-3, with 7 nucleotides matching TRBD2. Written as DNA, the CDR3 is TGCGCCAGCAGCTGGGGGACTATGACAGATACGCAGTATTTT. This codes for CASSWGTMTDTQYF.